This note documents a single TCR beta chain sequence. Its target is not known. V lost 6 bases to trimming and J lost 5 bases; unmatched junction nucleotides: 7. Germline CDR1 and CDR2: MNHNS and SASEGT. There are 15 residues in the CDR3. This sample is drawn from a study of cytomegalovirus exposure and HLA in healthy donors. General study findings and limits: Later on, an analysis tied 15,000 to 20,000 TCR beta sequences to HLA alleles at 0.05 false discovery rate. V- and J-gene trimming of TCR beta was linked (in a later analysis) to a missense DCLRE1C variant.

Donors in the study were healthy people who gave bone marrow. 60 Vbeta and 13 Jbeta primers were used in PCR. Libraries were prepared by immunoSEQ multiplex PCR; TCRdb keeps only in-frame clonotypes and omits some of them. The table lists some 170,000 clones, under 9.5% of them singletons. The sequenced material came from PBMCs. This clonotype was obtained from a woman aged 25-40 years in good health and CMV-seropositive. V is TRBV6-1 and J is TRBJ2-5, with 12 bases lining up with TRBD2. Here the CDR3 DNA reads TGTGCCAGCAGCTCCGCCGGACTAGCGGGGGAGACCCAGTACTTC. Its protein product is CASSSAGLAGETQYF.